Given below is one TCR beta chain in context. This clone was seen only a few times. Its binding antigen is unknown. The sample holds no much larger clone one base away, and base qualities are not on file. Library generation was performed with the immunoSEQ multiplex PCR assay. For TCR sequencing, RNA was extracted from every sample and reverse transcribed into cDNA to serve as template. SuperScript III was used for first-strand cDNA synthesis, primed with a 2:1 mix of oligo-dT and random hexamers. Amplification bias was assessed with a synthetic immune receptor repertoire, and residual bias was removed computationally. The source study handled its data this way. Raw reads were preprocessed to remove errors, and CDR3 was defined by IMGT conventions from the conserved cysteine to phenylalanine. Clonality was computed as 1 minus the Shannon entropy, with the entropy normalized by log2 of the number of productive unique TCRs. CD4 or CD8 identity of scalp clones was inferred by cross-referencing scalp TCRbeta sequences with sorted blood CD4 and CD8 repertoires. Sourced from immuneACCESS, this table was stored by TCRdb with only in-frame sequences that have V and J called. A share of the clones is absent; for the studies checked, an unresolved V gene accounts for under half, and the remainder has no known explanation. V and J calls and clone size are as listed in that table; D and trimming were resolved from the DNA. For this sample the table gives over 110,000 clones, of which 51% were detected only once. The ten largest account for around 1% of the sample.

The sample's time point label, in plain terms: baseline before oral tofacitinib. Peripheral blood and lesional scalp punch biopsies were obtained from patients with alopecia areata. PBMCs were separated by density centrifugation and stained for CD3, CD4 and CD8, after which CD4+ and CD8+ T cells were sorted on a FACSAria. These data belong to a study of CD8+ T cells in alopecia areata (dated by TCRdb to between 2017 and 2018). Turning to the overall study: The treated patients, all with moderate-to-severe alopecia areata, were enrolled in an open-label pilot trial of oral tofacitinib given at 5 to 10 mg twice daily. Tofacitinib was given for 6 to 18 months, followed by 6 months of follow-up off drug to assess delayed response and recurrence. Human TCRbeta sequencing covered scalp tissue and sorted CD4+ and CD8+ peripheral blood T cells from patchy and totalis/universalis alopecia areata patients and healthy controls. To study T cell clonal expansion in alopecia areata, the researchers applied high-throughput TCRbeta sequencing to both the C3H/HeJ mouse model and human patients. Clonality in the scalp was compared among normal scalp (n=4), patchy alopecia areata scalp (n=8), and alopecia totalis/universalis scalp (n=8). RNA was obtained with the PAXgene miRNA kit for fixed scalp, the miRNeasy kit for PBMCs, and the RNeasy kit for mouse skin. immunoSEQ multiplex PCR using 35 Vbeta forward primers and 13 Jbeta reverse primers was used to amplify TCRbeta CDR3 regions. Patients on tofacitinib were biopsied at baseline and after 4 and 24 weeks of treatment, and several of the patients also had a later scalp biopsy.

What the research found in general, with its limitations: Compared with mice, TCR sequences shared between patients were less clear, possibly partly because of HLA diversity across the patient population. Resident alphabeta T cells in normal human skin are also sequenced, complicating scalp TCR repertoire analysis, unlike mouse skin dominated by gammadelta T cells. Compared with normal scalp, lesional scalp had higher clonality and more expanded CD8+ clones, particularly in alopecia totalis/universalis, a pattern that suggests antigenic drive.

Reading the germline V gene gives CDR1 SQVTM and CDR2 ANQGSEA. Compared with germline, V lacks 6 bases and J lacks 7 bases; bases without a gene match: 13. The CDR3 spans 15 residues, from the cysteine through the phenylalanine. CDR3 DNA is the only sequence kept; it has 45 bases, read in frame from the first base. Recombination linked TRBV29-1 to TRBJ2-1; TRBD2 fits 9 bases in the junction. The sequencing here drew on CD4+ T cells sorted from blood, taken at week 0. The receptor was derived from a human donor with alopecia areata. Read as DNA, the sequence is TGCAGCGTCCGGTCGTTAGCGGGAGCGAGGAATGAGCAGTTCTTC. This translates into CSVRSLAGARNEQFF.